The source of this TCR beta chain is a study of T cell responses to AZD1222 COVID-19 vaccine. The study, taken as a whole, reports: Dominant CD4 TCR responses targeted spike regions 160-218 and 743-854.

With 3 bases removed from V and 1 base from J, the gap between germline ends came to 10 bases. Germline CDR1 DFQATT, CDR2 SNEGSKA (reference sequence). The CDR3 sequence is 14 residues long. In the case of this clone: Its antigen is undetermined.

TCRdb keeps only in-frame clones here, not all; method: immunoSEQ multiplex PCR. The repertoire consists of approximately 120,000 clones, with around 89% occurring once and the leading ten covering 4% to 4.5%. This chain joins TRBV20-1 and TRBJ2-1; weak D call: TRBD2 (6 bases). This TCR was sampled from an adult in good health. This specimen consisted of peripheral blood, obtained on day 0 of AZD1222 vaccination. The DNA for the CDR3 is TGCAGTGCTAGTCGGGACTCATCCTACAATGAGCAGTTCTTC. Translated, it gives CSASRDSSYNEQFF.